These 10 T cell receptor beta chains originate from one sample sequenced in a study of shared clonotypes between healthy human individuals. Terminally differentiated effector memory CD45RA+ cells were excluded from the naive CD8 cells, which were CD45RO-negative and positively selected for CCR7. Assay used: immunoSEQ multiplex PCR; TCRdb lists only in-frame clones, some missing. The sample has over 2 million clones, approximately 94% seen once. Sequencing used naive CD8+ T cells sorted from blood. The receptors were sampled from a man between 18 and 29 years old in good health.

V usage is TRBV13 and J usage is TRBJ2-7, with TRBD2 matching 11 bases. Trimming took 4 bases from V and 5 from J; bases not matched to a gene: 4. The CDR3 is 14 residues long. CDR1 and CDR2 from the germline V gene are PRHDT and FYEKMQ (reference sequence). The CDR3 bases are TGTGCCAGCAGCTGGGGACTAGCGGATCACGAGCAGTACTTC. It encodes CASSWGLADHEQYF.

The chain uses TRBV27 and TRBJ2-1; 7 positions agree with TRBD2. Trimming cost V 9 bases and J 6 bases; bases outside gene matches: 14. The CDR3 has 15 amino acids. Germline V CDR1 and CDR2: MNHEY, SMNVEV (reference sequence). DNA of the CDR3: TGTGCCAGTTCGGAGCGGGATTCGCGGGTCAATGAGCAGTTCTTC. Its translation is CASSERDSRVNEQFF.

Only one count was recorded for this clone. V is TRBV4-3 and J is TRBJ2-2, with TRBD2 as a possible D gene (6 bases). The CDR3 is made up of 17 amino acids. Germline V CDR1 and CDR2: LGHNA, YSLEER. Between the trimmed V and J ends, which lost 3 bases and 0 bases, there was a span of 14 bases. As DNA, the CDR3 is TGCGCCAGCAGCCAGGATATAGCGGTGCCGAACACCGGGGAGCTGTTTTTT. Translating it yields CASSQDIAVPNTGELFF.

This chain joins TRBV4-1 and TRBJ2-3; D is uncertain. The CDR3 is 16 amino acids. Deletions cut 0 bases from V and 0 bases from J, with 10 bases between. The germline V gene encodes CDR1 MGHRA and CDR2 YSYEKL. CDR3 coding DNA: TGCGCCAGCAGCCAAGAAAGGGATACTAGCACAGATACGCAGTATTTT. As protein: CASSQERDTSTDTQYF.

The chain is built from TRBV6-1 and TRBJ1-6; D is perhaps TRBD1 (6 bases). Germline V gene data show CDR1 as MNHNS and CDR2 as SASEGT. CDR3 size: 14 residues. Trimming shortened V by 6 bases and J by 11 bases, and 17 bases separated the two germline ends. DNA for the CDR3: TGTGCCAGCAGGTTACAGGGTGAGTTACCACCCCTCCACTTT. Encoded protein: CASRLQGELPPLHF.

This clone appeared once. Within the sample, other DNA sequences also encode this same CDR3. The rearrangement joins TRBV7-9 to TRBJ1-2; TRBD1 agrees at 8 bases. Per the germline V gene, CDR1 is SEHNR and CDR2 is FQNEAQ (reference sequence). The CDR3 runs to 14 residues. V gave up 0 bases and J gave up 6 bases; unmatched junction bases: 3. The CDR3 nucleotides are TGTGCCAGCAGCTTAGCGGGGACAGGAGATGGCTACACCTTC. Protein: CASSLAGTGDGYTF.

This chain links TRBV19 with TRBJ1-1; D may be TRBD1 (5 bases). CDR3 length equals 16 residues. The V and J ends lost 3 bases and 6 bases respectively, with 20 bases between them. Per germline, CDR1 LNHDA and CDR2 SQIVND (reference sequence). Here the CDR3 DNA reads TGTGCCAGTAGTATGGCGGCAGGGATTTTTGCGGCTGAAGCTTTCTTT. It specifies CASSMAAGIFAAEAFF.

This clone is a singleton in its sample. The CDR3 bases are TGTGCCTGGAGCCGGACAGTCGCTAACTATGGCTACACCTTC. Translated, it gives CAWSRTVANYGYTF. This chain uses TRBV30 with TRBJ1-2; TRBD1 might be the D (6 bases). Germline CDR1 and CDR2: GTSNPN and SVGIG (reference sequence). V was pared by 3 bases and J by 0 bases, with 11 bases between. This CDR3 is built from 14 residues.

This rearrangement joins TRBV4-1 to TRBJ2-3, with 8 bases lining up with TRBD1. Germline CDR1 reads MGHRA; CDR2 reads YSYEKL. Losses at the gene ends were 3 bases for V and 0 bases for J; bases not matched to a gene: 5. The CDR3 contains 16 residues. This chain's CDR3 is CASSHAGTGSTDTQYF. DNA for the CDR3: TGCGCCAGCAGCCACGCGGGGACAGGAAGCACAGATACGCAGTATTTT.

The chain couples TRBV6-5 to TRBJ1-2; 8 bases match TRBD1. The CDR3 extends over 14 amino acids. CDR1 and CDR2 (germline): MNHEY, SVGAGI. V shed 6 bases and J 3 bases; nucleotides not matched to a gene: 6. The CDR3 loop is CASRSGGEDYGYTF. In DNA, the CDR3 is TGTGCCAGCAGATCAGGGGGCGAAGACTATGGCTACACCTTC.